Listed below are T cell receptor beta chains from one sample, sequenced in a study of molecular identifiers for immune sequencing clone quantification. TCRdb analysed the PCR reads with MiXCR anew, one entry per CDR3 protein. Of nearly 650,000 distinct CDR3 sequences in the sample, 25% were seen once. Sequencing was performed on naive CD8+ T cells from blood, with Jurkat cell RNA spiked in. The origin of the receptors is a human donor in good health. Some libraries in this study had Jurkat cell RNA spiked in. The CDR3 runs from the conserved cysteine through the conserved F or W. D genes are given only for firm matches. Clone size, where shown, is once, few, many, or a class for clones that have expanded.

V gene	clone size	D gene	J gene	CDR3 DNA	CDR3 protein
TRBV12-3/TRBV12-4	.	TRBD2	TRBJ2-7	TGTGCCAGCAGTCTAACTAGCGGGGGCTACTACGAGCAGTACTTC	CASSLTSGGYYEQYF
TRBV20-1	few	.	TRBJ2-7	TGCAGTGCTAGGTTAGGGGTCTCCTACGAGCAGTACTTC	CSARLGVSYEQYF
TRBV4-2	few	.	TRBJ2-5	TGTGCCAGCAGCCAAGATCTTGAAGAGACCCAGTACTTC	CASSQDLEETQYF
TRBV19	.	TRBD1	TRBJ2-2	TGTGCCAGTAGTGTCCGACAGGGGAACACCGGGGAGCTGTTTTTT	CASSVRQGNTGELFF
TRBV4-3	few	.	TRBJ2-2	TGCGCCAGCAGCCTACTATTTTCTGGGGGAGCGAACACCGGGGAGCTGTTTTTT	CASSLLFSGGANTGELFF
TRBV4-3	.	.	TRBJ1-6	TGCGCCAGCAGCCAAGACCGGATCGAAAACTATAATTCACCCCTCCACTTT	CASSQDRIENYNSPLHF
TRBV19	.	.	TRBJ2-5	TGTGCCAGTAGTACGACCCCTGTAGAAGAGGAGACCCAGTACTTC	CASSTTPVEEETQYF
TRBV15	.	.	TRBJ2-7	TGTGCCACCAGCAGTCGGAGCGGGACATCCTACGAGCTGTACTTC	CATSSRSGTSYELYF
TRBV4-1	.	TRBD1	TRBJ2-2	TGCGCCAGCAGCCTGTCGGGACAGACTCACACCGGGGAGCTGTTTTTT	CASSLSGQTHTGELFF
TRBV7-2	many	TRBD1	TRBJ2-7	TGTGCCAGCAGCTTCGGGGACAGGGTCTTTTACGAGCAGTACTTC	CASSFGDRVFYEQYF
TRBV6-2/TRBV6-3	.	.	TRBJ2-7	TGTGCCAGCAGTTACGAAAGACAGAGGGCGATTTCCTACGAGCAGTACTTC	CASSYERQRAISYEQYF
TRBV20-1	.	.	TRBJ2-7	TGCAGTGCTAGAGACACACTCTCCTCCTACGAGCAGTACTTC	CSARDTLSSYEQYF
TRBV12-3/TRBV12-4	.	.	TRBJ2-3	TGTGCCAGCAGTTCCCCCTACACAAATACGCAGTATTTT	CASSSPYTNTQYF
TRBV12-3/TRBV12-4	.	.	TRBJ1-3	TGTGCCAGCAGTTTCGCCTCATTCTCTGGAAACACCATATATTTT	CASSFASFSGNTIYF
TRBV4-3	.	.	TRBJ2-7	TGCGCCAGCAGCCAAGGATTGCGATGGGAGCAGTACTTC	CASSQGLRWEQYF
TRBV4-3	many	.	TRBJ2-7	TGCGCCAGCAGCCAAGATCCCGGGAACCACTACGAGCAGTACTTC	CASSQDPGNHYEQYF
TRBV9	.	.	TRBJ1-1	TGTGCCAGCAGCCTGGGAAGTAGTCGGTCGGGCACTGAAGCTTTCTTT	CASSLGSSRSGTEAFF
TRBV27	few	TRBD1	TRBJ1-1	TGTGCCAGCAGTCTAAGGACAGGGTATGGTTACTTTGAAGCTTTCTTT	CASSLRTGYGYFEAFF
TRBV7-9	.	.	TRBJ1-4	TGTGCCAGCAGCTTCCCGCGAGGACCTTATGAAAAACTGTTTTTT	CASSFPRGPYEKLFF
TRBV20-1	.	.	TRBJ1-4	TGCAGTGCTAGAGTTCCAGAGGAGCCTAATGAAAAACTGTTTTTT	CSARVPEEPNEKLFF
TRBV12-3/TRBV12-4	.	.	TRBJ2-1	TGTGCCAGCAGCCTAGTCAGTGAGCAGCTCTTC	CASSLVSEQLF
TRBV7-3	.	TRBD2	TRBJ2-7	TGTGCCAGCAGCTGGGGGGCGGGAGGGCCTTACGAGCAGTACTTC	CASSWGAGGPYEQYF
TRBV19	once	TRBD2	TRBJ2-1	TGTGCCAGTAGTATTCTAGCGGGAGGCATTGAGCAGTTCTTC	CASSILAGGIEQFF
TRBV3-1	many	.	TRBJ2-7	TGTGCCAGCAGCATTGTTAGGGCCCCTTACGAGCAGTACTTC	CASSIVRAPYEQYF
TRBV28	many	.	TRBJ1-1	TGTGCCAGCAGATTTACAGAGAACACTGAAGCTTTCTTT	CASRFTENTEAFF
TRBV30	few	.	TRBJ2-7	TGTGCCTGGAGTGTGAGTTGGGGCGCCTACGAGCAGTACTTC	CAWSVSWGAYEQYF
TRBV9	.	TRBD2	TRBJ2-2	TGTGCCAGCAGCGTAGAGGCGGGAGCAGGGATCGGGGAGCTGTTTTTT	CASSVEAGAGIGELFF
TRBV29-1	few	.	TRBJ2-3	TGCAGCGTGCTACTAGGGACAGATACGCAGTATTTT	CSVLLGTDTQYF
TRBV7-9	few	TRBD2	TRBJ2-7	TGTGCCAGCAGCTCCTCCGGGACTAGCGGGATTCGGTCGGGGTACGAGCAGTACTTC	CASSSSGTSGIRSGYEQYF
TRBV27	.	TRBD1	TRBJ2-5	TGTGCCAGCAGTTTAGGTGCACAGGGGGCTCGGACCCAGTACTTC	CASSLGAQGARTQYF
TRBV9	many	.	TRBJ2-7	TGTGCCAGCAGCGTCGGGGGCTACGAGCAGTACTTC	CASSVGGYEQYF
TRBV6-5	few	.	TRBJ1-1	TGTGCCAGCAGTTTATTCTCCCACACTGAAGCTTTCTTT	CASSLFSHTEAFF
TRBV10-3	.	TRBD1	TRBJ2-3	TGTGCCATCAGTGGGGACAGGCTTTCAGATACGCAGTATTTT	CAISGDRLSDTQYF
TRBV20-1	few	.	TRBJ1-1	TGCAGTGCCCCCGCGGTCGGCGTCTACTCTGAAGCTTTCTTT	CSAPAVGVYSEAFF
TRBV20-1	many	TRBD1	TRBJ1-5	TGCAGTGCTAGAGATCTGGAGGGGGCAGAACAGCCCCAGCATTTT	CSARDLEGAEQPQHF
TRBV7-9	few	.	TRBJ2-1	TGTGCCAGCAGCGAACTAGCCCTTAGTATCTACAATGAGCAGTTCTTC	CASSELALSIYNEQFF
TRBV28	many	.	TRBJ2-1	TGTGCCAGCAGTTCCCGTCTCATGGACGCTCAGTTCTTC	CASSSRLMDAQFF
TRBV6-2/TRBV6-3	many	.	TRBJ1-1	TGTGCCAGCAGTCCCCTCGGACCGGCCGACACTGAAGCTTTCTTT	CASSPLGPADTEAFF
TRBV5-1	many	.	TRBJ2-3	TGCGCCAGCAGCTTCTTATTTGACACAGATACGCAGTATTTT	CASSFLFDTDTQYF
TRBV19	few	TRBD2	TRBJ2-7	TGTGCCAGTAGTATTACTAGCGGGGGATCCTACGAGCAGTACTTC	CASSITSGGSYEQYF
TRBV2	many	TRBD1	TRBJ1-5	TGTGCCAGCAGTACCGACAGGGGGGATAGCAATCAGCCCCAGCATTTT	CASSTDRGDSNQPQHF
TRBV20-1	.	.	TRBJ1-4	TGCAGTGCTTTACCGGGTACAACTAATGAAAAACTGTTTTTT	CSALPGTTNEKLFF
TRBV18	few	.	TRBJ2-2	TGTGCCAGCTCGCCAGGGTTGTCGGACACCGGGGAGCTGTTTTTT	CASSPGLSDTGELFF
TRBV28	many	.	TRBJ1-1	TGTGCCAGCAGTTTACGAAGGGACACTGAAGCTTTCTTT	CASSLRRDTEAFF
TRBV27	few	.	TRBJ2-1	TGTGCCAGCAGTTTAGGCCAGAGGAATGAGCAGTTCTTC	CASSLGQRNEQFF
TRBV7-9	.	.	TRBJ2-3	TGTGCCAGCACATATGGCAGGGAAGGAGATACGCAGTATTTT	CASTYGREGDTQYF
TRBV5-3	.	.	TRBJ2-3	TGTGCCACCTCCAAGGACACAAATACGCAGTATTTT	CATSKDTNTQYF
TRBV25-1	many	.	TRBJ2-7	TGTGCCAGCAGTGATTCAGTTGAGCAGTACTTC	CASSDSVEQYF
TRBV19	.	TRBD1	TRBJ1-1	TGTGCCAGTAGTATGGGACAGGGGGCGCCGGCTTTCTTT	CASSMGQGAPAFF
TRBV27	.	.	TRBJ2-7	TGTGCCACCTCCTCCGGGAGCTCCTACGAGCAGTACTTC	CATSSGSSYEQYF
TRBV6-2/TRBV6-3	many	.	TRBJ1-5	TGTGCCAGCAGTTATGAAGGCCTGGTGGATCAGCCCCAGCATTTT	CASSYEGLVDQPQHF
TRBV6-5	.	TRBD1	TRBJ1-1	TGTGCCAGCCCCTCCGGGACAGCTAACACTGAAGCTTTCTTT	CASPSGTANTEAFF
TRBV27	many	TRBD2	TRBJ2-3	TGTGCCAGCAGTATCGTAGCGGGGGGAGCCACAGATACGCAGTATTTT	CASSIVAGGATDTQYF
TRBV20-1	many	TRBD2	TRBJ2-1	TGCAGTGCTAGAGTTCGGACTAGCGGGAAGAATGAGCAGTTCTTC	CSARVRTSGKNEQFF
TRBV28	many	.	TRBJ1-2	TGTGCCAGCAGCCCACCCTGGGAGGGCCATGGCTACACCTTC	CASSPPWEGHGYTF
TRBV7-9	.	.	TRBJ2-7	TGTGCCGGCAGCTTAGGCAGTAGCTCCTACGAGCAGTACTTC	CAGSLGSSSYEQYF
TRBV2	few	TRBD1	TRBJ2-7	TGTGCCAGCATGCGAACAGGGGGCTCCTACGAGCAGTACTTC	CASMRTGGSYEQYF
TRBV12-3/TRBV12-4	few	.	TRBJ1-3	TGTGCCAGCAGCCAGAAGAGATATACTGGAAACACCATATATTTT	CASSQKRYTGNTIYF
TRBV5-1	.	TRBD2	TRBJ2-2	TGCGCCAGCAGCCCCACCCCTAGCGGGTCATACACCGGGGAGCTGTTTTTT	CASSPTPSGSYTGELFF